This TCR beta chain was found in a study of shared clonotypes between healthy human individuals. Profiled with immunoSEQ multiplex PCR; TCRdb holds only in-frame clones, not every one. The repertoire has some 630,000 clones, roughly 96% of them found once; the top ten carry about 0.11%. The CDR3 has 13 amino acids. Germline loops: CDR1 WSHSY, CDR2 SAAADI. V was clipped by 3 bases and J by 0 bases, with 6 bases between them. A remark on this clone: This sample also contains other DNA sequences that code for the same CDR3.

Terminally differentiated effector memory CD45RA+ cells were excluded by CCR7 positive selection of CD45RO-negative cells. This chain joins TRBV10-2 and TRBJ2-7, with no clear D. Sequencing was done on a sample of naive CD8+ T cells sorted from blood. This receptor was obtained from a woman in her 30s in good health. CDR3 amino acids: CASSDGNSYEQYF. CDR3 nucleotide sequence: TGCGCCAGCAGTGATGGTAACTCCTACGAGCAGTACTTC.